These 12 T cell receptor beta chains originate from one sample sequenced in a study of shared clonotypes between healthy human individuals. The repertoire was sequenced with immunoSEQ multiplex PCR; TCRdb's copy has only in-frame clones and lacks some. The sample includes around 2.1 million clones, approximately 95% seen only once; the top ten take less than 0.15%. The source material was naive CD4+ T cells sorted from blood. Subset of the sample: CD45RA+ positively selected. These receptors were obtained from a man aged 18-30 years in good health.

The chain links TRBV6-4 to TRBJ1-1; D call uncertain. Between the trimmed V and J ends, which lost 5 bases and 0 bases, there was a span of 10 bases. Germline CDR1 MRHNA, CDR2 SNTAGT. The CDR3 totals 14 residues. CDR3 in DNA: TGTGCCAGCAGTTACGGGATAATGAACACTGAAGCTTTCTTT. It specifies CASSYGIMNTEAFF.

This rearrangement joins TRBV4-1 to TRBJ2-7; 8 nucleotides agree with TRBD2. V lost 0 bases and J lost 4; bases outside the gene matches: 14. CDR1 MGHRA and CDR2 YSYEKL come from the germline V gene. The CDR3 runs to 18 residues. The CDR3 DNA sequence: TGCGCCAGCAGCCAAGAATACGGGAGGGTAGCGGGTCTTTACGAGCAGTACTTC. Its translation is CASSQEYGRVAGLYEQYF.

The chain is built from TRBV7-2 and TRBJ2-3; D is unresolved. V was cut by 1 base and J by 0 bases, with 11 bases left in between. CDR3 length: 16 residues. CDR1 SGHTA and CDR2 FQGNSA come from the germline V gene. The CDR3 is CASSLVGSFSTDTQYF. Written as DNA, the CDR3 is TGTGCCAGCAGCTTAGTTGGGTCCTTTAGCACAGATACGCAGTATTTT.

Worth noting for this clone: Other DNA sequences of this sample code for an identical CDR3. The chain joins TRBV9 to TRBJ1-3; unclear D gene. The CDR3 length is 14 residues. The ends were cut back, 0 bases at V and 3 bases at J, with 7 bases in the middle. The germline V gene has CDR1 SGDLS and CDR2 YYNGEE. The CDR3 sequence is CASSVVGLGNTIYF. CDR3 DNA: TGTGCCAGCAGCGTAGTTGGCCTTGGAAACACCATATATTTT.

This chain joins TRBV4-1 and TRBJ1-6; D is uncertain. Germline CDR1 reads MGHRA; CDR2 reads YSYEKL. There are 14 residues in the CDR3. V was shortened by 1 base and J by 8 bases, with 9 bases between the two germline ends. This chain's CDR3 is CASSQGTSDSPLHF. CDR3 bases: TGCGCCAGCAGCCAAGGAACATCTGATTCACCCCTCCACTTT.

About this clone: Other nucleotide sequences in the sample specify the same CDR3. V gene TRBV12-5 combines with J gene TRBJ2-7; TRBD1 aligns across 11 bases. The CDR3 sequence is 14 residues long. Germline V lookup: CDR1 LGHNT, CDR2 FRNRAP. V lost 3 bases, J lost 4 bases, and 2 bases stayed unmatched. The CDR3 DNA reads TGTGCTAGTGGTTTAGGACAGGGGGCGTACGAGCAGTACTTC. It encodes CASGLGQGAYEQYF.

The table lists this clone with a count of one. The chain carries TRBV30 and TRBJ2-3, with 12 bases matching TRBD2. The CDR3 runs 14 residues. CDR1 and CDR2 from the germline V gene are GTSNPN and SVGIG (reference sequence). Trimming at V came to 6 bases and at J to 4 bases, leaving 5 bases not matched to a gene. The chain's CDR3 is CACRLAGESDTQYF. DNA for the CDR3: TGTGCCTGTAGACTAGCGGGAGAGTCAGATACGCAGTATTTT.

The CDR3 coding sequence is TGTGCCAGCAGTTACTCTAGGGACGGAGGCTATCAGCCCCAGCATTTT. Translation: CASSYSRDGGYQPQHF. The chain is built from TRBV6-7 and TRBJ1-5, with D possibly matching TRBD1 (5 bases). TRBV6-7 is an ORF for which the function is uncertain. This CDR3 spans 16 amino acids. V was trimmed by 0 bases and J by 5 bases, leaving 14 bases between them.

This rearrangement joins TRBV27 to TRBJ2-7; 7 bases align to TRBD2. This CDR3 contains 18 residues. V lost 6 bases, J lost 7 bases, and 24 bases stayed unmatched. Germline CDR1 reads MNHEY; CDR2 reads SMNVEV (reference sequence). CDR3 bases: TGTGCCAGCAGCGCGCCTCCCTCCGGGCGGAGGACTAGAGGTGAGCAGTACTTC. It codes for CASSAPPSGRRTRGEQYF.

The chain joins TRBV6-5 to TRBJ2-7; D is undetermined. The CDR3 extends over 15 amino acids. Deletions cut 4 bases from V and 2 bases from J, with 15 bases between. CDR1 MNHEY and CDR2 SVGAGI come from the germline V gene. CDR3 sequence (DNA): TGTGCCAGCAGTTGGACCGGGTCGTTAGCCTACGAGCAGTACTTC. Translating gives CASSWTGSLAYEQYF.

The chain carries TRBV11-3 and TRBJ2-5, with 7 bases that match TRBD2. The CDR3 spans 15 residues. Trimming cost V 5 bases and J 5 bases; bases outside gene matches: 11. Germline V lookup: CDR1 SGHNT, CDR2 YENEEA. The CDR3 reads CASSLGGSSVETQYF. In nucleotides, the CDR3 is TGTGCCAGCAGCCTCGGGGGGAGTAGTGTGGAGACCCAGTACTTC. Based on the CDR3 plus reference TRBV11-3 and TRBJ2-5, the full variable domain is EAGVVQSPRYKIIEKKQPVAFWCNPISGHNTLYWYLQNLGQGPELLIRYENEEAVDDSQLPKDRFSAERLKGVDSTLKIQPAELGDSAVYLCASSLGGSSVETQYFGPGTRLLVL.

A word on this clone: Other DNA sequences in the same sample also yield this CDR3. The CDR3 DNA sequence: TGCGCCAGCAGCATAGGACAGGGGAGCACAGATACGCAGTATTTT. It yields the protein CASSIGQGSTDTQYF. The chain couples TRBV5-1 to TRBJ2-3; 9 nucleotides line up with TRBD1. Germline CDR1 SGHRS, CDR2 YFSETQ. The CDR3 runs 15 residues. With V trimmed by 4 bases and J by 0 bases, 3 bases remained unmatched.